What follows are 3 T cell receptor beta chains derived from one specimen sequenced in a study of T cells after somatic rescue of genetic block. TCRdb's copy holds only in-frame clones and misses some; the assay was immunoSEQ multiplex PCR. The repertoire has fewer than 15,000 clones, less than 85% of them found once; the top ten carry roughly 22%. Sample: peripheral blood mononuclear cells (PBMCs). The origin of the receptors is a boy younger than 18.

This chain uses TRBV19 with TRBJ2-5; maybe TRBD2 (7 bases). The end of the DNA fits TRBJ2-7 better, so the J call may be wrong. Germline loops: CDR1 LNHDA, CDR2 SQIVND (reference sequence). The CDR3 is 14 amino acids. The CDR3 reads CASSGGAGPYEQYF. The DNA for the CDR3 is TGTGCCAGTAGTGGGGGGGCCGGACCCTACGAGCAGTACTTC.

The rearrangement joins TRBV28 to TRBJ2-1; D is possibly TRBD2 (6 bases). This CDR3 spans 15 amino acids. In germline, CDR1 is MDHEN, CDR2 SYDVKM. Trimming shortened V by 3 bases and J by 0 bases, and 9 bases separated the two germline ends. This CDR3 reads CASSLDYSSYNEQFF. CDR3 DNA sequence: TGTGCCAGCAGTTTGGACTACAGCTCCTACAATGAGCAGTTCTTC.

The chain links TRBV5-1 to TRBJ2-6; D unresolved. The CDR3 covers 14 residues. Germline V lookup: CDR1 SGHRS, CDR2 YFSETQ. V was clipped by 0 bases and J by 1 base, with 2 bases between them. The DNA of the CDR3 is TGCGCCAGCAGCTTGGCTTCTGGGGCCAACGTCCTGACTTTC. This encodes CASSLASGANVLTF.